What follows is one T cell receptor beta chain and its context. Its antigen remains unknown. The sample comes from a study of Ad26.COV2.S vaccination and SARS-CoV-2 variants. General study results and limits: The breadth of spike-specific CD8+ and CD4+ T cell responses after vaccination was reportedly substantial.

Sequencing was performed with immunoSEQ multiplex PCR; in TCRdb, only in-frame clones are kept and a portion is missing. Of hundreds of thousands of clones in the sample, over 75% were seen once. The CDR3 covers 14 residues. CDR1 is SQVTM and CDR2 is ANQGSEA in the germline V gene. V shed 5 bases, J shed 4 bases, and the junction held 4 bases outside the gene matches. The treatment is: over 15 received Ad26.COV2.S at low or high dose, single or two shots; several received placebo; per-sample allocation not given. The samples were gathered on day 63 after the first injection of vaccine or placebo. The receptor was isolated from a person between 18 and 59 years old who received the Ad26.COV2.S COVID-19 vaccine or a placebo. The specimen was peripheral blood, collected in a trial of Ad26.COV2.S vaccine versus placebo. This chain links TRBV29-1 with TRBJ2-6; 8 bases are shared with TRBD1. CDR3 nucleotides: TGCAGCGTTCAGGACAGGGCCGGGGCCAACGTCCTGACTTTC. Residues: CSVQDRAGANVLTF. The variable domain in full, with the rest retrieved from reference TRBV29-1 and TRBJ2-6, is SAVISQKPSRDICQRGTSLTIQCQVDSQVTMMFWYRQQPGQSLTLIATANQGSEATYESGFVIDKFPISRPNLTFSTLTVSNMSPEDSSIYLCSVQDRAGANVLTFGAGSRLTVL.